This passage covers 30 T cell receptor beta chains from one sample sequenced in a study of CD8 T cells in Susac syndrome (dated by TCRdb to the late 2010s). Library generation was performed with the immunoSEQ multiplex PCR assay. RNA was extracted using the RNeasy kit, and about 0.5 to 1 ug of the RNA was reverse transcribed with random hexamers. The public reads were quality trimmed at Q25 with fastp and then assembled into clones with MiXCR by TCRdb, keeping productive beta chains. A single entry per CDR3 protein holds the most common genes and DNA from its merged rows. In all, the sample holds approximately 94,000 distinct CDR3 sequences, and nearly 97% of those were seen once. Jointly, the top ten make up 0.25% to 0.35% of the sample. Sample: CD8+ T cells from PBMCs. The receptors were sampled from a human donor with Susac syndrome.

CDR3 coding DNA: TGTGCCAGCAGCTTAGATGGCCATAGCACAGATACGCAGTATTTT. Its protein product is CASSLDGHSTDTQYF. The chain carries TRBV11-2 and TRBJ2-3; D not resolved. CDR1 and CDR2 from the germline V gene are SGHAT and FQNNGV. The CDR3 runs 15 residues. The ends were cut back, 0 bases at V and 0 bases at J, with 7 bases in the middle.

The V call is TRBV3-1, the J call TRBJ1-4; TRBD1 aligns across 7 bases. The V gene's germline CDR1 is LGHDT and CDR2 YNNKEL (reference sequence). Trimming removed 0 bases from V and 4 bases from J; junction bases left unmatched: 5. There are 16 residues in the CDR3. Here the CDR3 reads CASSQDRDSNNEKLFF. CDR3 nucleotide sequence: TGTGCCAGCAGCCAAGATCGGGACAGCAATAATGAAAAACTGTTTTTT.

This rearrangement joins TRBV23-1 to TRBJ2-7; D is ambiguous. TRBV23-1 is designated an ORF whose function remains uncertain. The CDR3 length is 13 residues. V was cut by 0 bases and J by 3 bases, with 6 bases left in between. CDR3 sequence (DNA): TGCGCCAGCAGTCAATCGGCAGGCTACGAGCAGTACTTC. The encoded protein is CASSQSAGYEQYF.

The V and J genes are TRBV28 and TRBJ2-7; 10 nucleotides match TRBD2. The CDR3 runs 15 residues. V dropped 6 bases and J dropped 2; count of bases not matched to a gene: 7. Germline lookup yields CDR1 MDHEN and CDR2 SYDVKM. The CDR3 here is CASRPTGLAAYEQYF. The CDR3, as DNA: TGTGCCAGCAGACCAACAGGACTAGCGGCCTACGAGCAGTACTTC.

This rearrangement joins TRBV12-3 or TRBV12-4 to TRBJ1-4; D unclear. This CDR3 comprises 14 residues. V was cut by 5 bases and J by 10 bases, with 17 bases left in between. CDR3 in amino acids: CASSPATSFAKLFF. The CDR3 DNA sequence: TGTGCCAGCAGTCCGGCGACATCTTTCGCAAAACTGTTTTTT.

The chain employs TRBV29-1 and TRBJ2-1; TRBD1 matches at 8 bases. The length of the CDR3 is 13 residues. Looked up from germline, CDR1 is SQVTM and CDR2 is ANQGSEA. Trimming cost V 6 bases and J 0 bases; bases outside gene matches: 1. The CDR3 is CSVTGVSYNEQFF. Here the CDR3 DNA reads TGCAGCGTGACAGGGGTCTCCTACAATGAGCAGTTCTTC.

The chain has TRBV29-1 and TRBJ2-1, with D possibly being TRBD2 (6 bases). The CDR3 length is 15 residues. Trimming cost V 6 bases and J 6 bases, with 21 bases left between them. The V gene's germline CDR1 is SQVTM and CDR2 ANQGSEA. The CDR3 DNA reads TGCAGCGTCCAATCGGGCGGGGATGGGGGCAATGAGCAGTTCTTC. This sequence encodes CSVQSGGDGGNEQFF.

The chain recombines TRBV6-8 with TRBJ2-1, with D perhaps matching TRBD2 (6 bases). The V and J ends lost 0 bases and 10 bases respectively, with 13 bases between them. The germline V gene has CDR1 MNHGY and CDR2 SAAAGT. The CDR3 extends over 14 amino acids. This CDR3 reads CASSYSTVRGEQFF. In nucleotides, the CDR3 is TGTGCCAGCAGTTACTCGACAGTGCGGGGAGAGCAGTTCTTC.

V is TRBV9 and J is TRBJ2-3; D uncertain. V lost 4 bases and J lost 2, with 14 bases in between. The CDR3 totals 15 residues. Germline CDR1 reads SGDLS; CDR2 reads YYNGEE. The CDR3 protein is CASSSPRSDTDTQYF. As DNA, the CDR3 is TGTGCCAGCAGCTCCCCCCGGAGTGACACAGATACGCAGTATTTT.

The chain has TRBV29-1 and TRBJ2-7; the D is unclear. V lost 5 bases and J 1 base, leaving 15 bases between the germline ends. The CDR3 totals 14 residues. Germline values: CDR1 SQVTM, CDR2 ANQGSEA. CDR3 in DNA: TGCAGCGTTCTTGAAAGGGTAGATTCCTACGAGCAGTACTTC. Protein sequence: CSVLERVDSYEQYF.

The CDR3 DNA follows: TGTGCCAGCAGTATTGCCCCGGGGACCGGGGAGCTGTTTTTT. It specifies CASSIAPGTGELFF. This chain uses TRBV6-4 with TRBJ2-2; the D gene is possibly TRBD2 (5 bases). This CDR3 comprises 14 residues. V was shortened by 5 bases and J by 5 bases, with 12 bases between the two germline ends. Per germline, CDR1 MRHNA and CDR2 SNTAGT.

This CDR3 is CASSVGGNVETQYF. In DNA, the CDR3 is TGTGCCAGCAGCGTAGGGGGTAACGTGGAGACCCAGTACTTC. The chain carries TRBV9 and TRBJ2-5, with D hard to call. Trimming stripped 0 bases from V and 5 bases from J, with 11 bases between. Germline V CDR1 and CDR2: SGDLS, YYNGEE. The CDR3 consists of 14 residues. Supplemented by reference TRBV9 and TRBJ2-5, the full variable domain reads DSGVTQTPKHLITATGQRVTLRCSPRSGDLSVYWYQQSLDQGLQFLIQYYNGEERAKGNILERFSAQQFPDLHSELNLSSLELGDSALYFCASSVGGNVETQYFGPGTRLLVL.

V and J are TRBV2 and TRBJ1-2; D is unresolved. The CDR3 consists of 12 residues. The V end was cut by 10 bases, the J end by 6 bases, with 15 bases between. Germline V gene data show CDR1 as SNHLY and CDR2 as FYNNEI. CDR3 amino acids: CAIRDPEDGYTF. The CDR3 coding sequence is TGTGCCATAAGAGACCCGGAGGATGGCTACACCTTC.

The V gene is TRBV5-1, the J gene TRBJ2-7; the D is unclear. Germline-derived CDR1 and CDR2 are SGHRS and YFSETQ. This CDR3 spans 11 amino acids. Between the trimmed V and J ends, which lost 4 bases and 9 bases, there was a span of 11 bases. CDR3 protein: CASSVGVVQYF. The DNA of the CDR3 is TGCGCCAGCAGCGTTGGGGTCGTGCAGTACTTC.

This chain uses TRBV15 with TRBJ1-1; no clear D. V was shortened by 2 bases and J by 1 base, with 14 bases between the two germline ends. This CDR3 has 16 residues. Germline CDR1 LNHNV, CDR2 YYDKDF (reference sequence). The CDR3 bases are TGTGCCACCAGCAGACTTCCCCCCGGGGAGAACACTGAAGCTTTCTTT. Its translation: CATSRLPPGENTEAFF.

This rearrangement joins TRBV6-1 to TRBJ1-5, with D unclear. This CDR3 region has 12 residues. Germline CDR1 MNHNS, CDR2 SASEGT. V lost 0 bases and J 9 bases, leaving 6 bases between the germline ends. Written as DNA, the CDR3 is TGTGCCAGCAGTGAAGCTATTGGGCCCCAGCATTTT. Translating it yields CASSEAIGPQHF.

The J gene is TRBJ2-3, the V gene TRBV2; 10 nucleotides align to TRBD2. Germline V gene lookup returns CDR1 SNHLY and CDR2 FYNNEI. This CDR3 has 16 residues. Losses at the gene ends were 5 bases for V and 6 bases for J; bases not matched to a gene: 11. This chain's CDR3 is CASSSRAGGSLDTQYF. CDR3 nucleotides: TGTGCCAGCAGTTCGAGAGCGGGGGGGAGCCTGGATACGCAGTATTTT.

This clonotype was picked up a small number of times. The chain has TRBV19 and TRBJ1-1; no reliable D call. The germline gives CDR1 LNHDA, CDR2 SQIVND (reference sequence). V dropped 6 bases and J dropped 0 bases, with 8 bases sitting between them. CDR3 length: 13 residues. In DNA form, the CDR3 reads TGTGCCAGTAGAGAGGGATTGAACACTGAAGCTTTCTTT. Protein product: CASREGLNTEAFF.

The CDR3 here is CASNRGQGGTEAFF. CDR3 DNA sequence: TGTGCCAGCAACCGAGGACAGGGAGGAACTGAAGCTTTCTTT. This rearrangement joins TRBV2 to TRBJ1-1; TRBD1 agrees at 8 bases. The CDR3 extends over 14 amino acids. V shed 7 bases, J shed 5 bases, and the junction held 9 bases outside the gene matches. Germline V gene sequence: CDR1 SNHLY, CDR2 FYNNEI.

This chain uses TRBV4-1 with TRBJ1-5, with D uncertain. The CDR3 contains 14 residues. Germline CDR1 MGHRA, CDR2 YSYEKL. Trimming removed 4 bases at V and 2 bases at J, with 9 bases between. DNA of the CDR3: TGCGCCAGCAGCCCGAGCTGGGGCAATCAGCCCCAGCATTTT. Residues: CASSPSWGNQPQHF.

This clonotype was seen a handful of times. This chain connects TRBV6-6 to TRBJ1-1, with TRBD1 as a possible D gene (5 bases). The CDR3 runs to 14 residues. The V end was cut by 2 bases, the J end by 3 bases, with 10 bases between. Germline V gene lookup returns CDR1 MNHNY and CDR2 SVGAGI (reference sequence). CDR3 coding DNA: TGTGCCAGCAGTTACCGGGGGGAGCACACTGAAGCTTTCTTT. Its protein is CASSYRGEHTEAFF.

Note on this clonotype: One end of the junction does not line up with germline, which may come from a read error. CDR3 sequence reads: CGQTNTGELFF. Here the CDR3 DNA reads TGCGGCCAGACGAACACCGGGGAGCTGTTTTTT. This rearrangement joins TRBV7-9 to TRBJ2-2; no clear D. The germline V gene encodes CDR1 SEHNR and CDR2 FQNEAQ (reference sequence). The CDR3 length is 11 residues.

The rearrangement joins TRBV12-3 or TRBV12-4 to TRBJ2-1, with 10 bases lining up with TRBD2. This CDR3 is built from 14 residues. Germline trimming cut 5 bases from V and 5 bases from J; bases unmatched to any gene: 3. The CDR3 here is CASSTSGAHNEQFF. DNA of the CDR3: TGTGCCAGCAGTACTAGCGGGGCCCACAATGAGCAGTTCTTC.

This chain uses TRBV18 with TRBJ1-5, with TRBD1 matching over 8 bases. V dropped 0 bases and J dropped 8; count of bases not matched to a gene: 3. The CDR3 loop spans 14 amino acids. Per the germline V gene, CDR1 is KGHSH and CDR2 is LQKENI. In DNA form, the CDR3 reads TGTGCCAGCTCACCACCGAACAGGGGGAAGCCCCAGCATTTT. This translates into CASSPPNRGKPQHF.

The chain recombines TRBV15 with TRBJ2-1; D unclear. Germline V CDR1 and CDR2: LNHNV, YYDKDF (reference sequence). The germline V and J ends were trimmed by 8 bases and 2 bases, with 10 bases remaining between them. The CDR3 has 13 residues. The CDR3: CATSSPTYNEQFF. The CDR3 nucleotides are TGTGCCACCTCATCTCCTACCTACAATGAGCAGTTCTTC.

The CDR3 sequence: CASSPEEYREETQYF. CDR3 DNA sequence: TGTGCCAGCTCACCAGAGGAGTACAGGGAAGAGACCCAGTACTTC. The V and J genes are TRBV18 and TRBJ2-5; perhaps TRBD1 as D (6 bases). The CDR3 is 15 amino acids. V lost 2 bases to trimming and J lost 3 bases, with 13 bases between them. CDR1 is KGHSH, CDR2 LQKENI, per germline.

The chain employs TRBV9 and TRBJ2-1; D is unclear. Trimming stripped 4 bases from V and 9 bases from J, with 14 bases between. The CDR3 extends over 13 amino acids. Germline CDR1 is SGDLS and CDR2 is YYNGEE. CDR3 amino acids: CASSHEVGGEQFF. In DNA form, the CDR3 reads TGTGCCAGCAGCCACGAAGTGGGTGGTGAGCAGTTCTTC. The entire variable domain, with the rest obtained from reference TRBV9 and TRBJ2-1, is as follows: DSGVTQTPKHLITATGQRVTLRCSPRSGDLSVYWYQQSLDQGLQFLIQYYNGEERAKGNILERFSAQQFPDLHSELNLSSLELGDSALYFCASSHEVGGEQFFGPGTRLTVL.

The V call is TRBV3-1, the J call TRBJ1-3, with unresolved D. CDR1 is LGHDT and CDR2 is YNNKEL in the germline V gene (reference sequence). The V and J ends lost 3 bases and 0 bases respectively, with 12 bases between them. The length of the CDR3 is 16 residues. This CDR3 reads CASSQSSRVSGNTIYF. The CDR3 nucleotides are TGTGCCAGCAGCCAGTCTTCAAGGGTCTCTGGAAACACCATATATTTT.

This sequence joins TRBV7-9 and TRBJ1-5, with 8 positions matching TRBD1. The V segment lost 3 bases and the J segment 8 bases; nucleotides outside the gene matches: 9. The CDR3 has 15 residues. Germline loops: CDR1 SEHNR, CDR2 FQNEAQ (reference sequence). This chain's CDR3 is CASSLGRGPGEPQHF. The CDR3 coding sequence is TGTGCCAGCAGCTTGGGCAGGGGGCCGGGGGAGCCCCAGCATTTT.

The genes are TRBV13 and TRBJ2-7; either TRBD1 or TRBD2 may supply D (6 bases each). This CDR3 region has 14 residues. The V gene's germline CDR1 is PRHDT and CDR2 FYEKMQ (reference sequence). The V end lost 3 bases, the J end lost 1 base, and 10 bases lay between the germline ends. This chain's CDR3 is CASSFPGASYEQYF. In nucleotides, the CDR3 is TGTGCCAGCAGCTTTCCGGGGGCGTCCTACGAGCAGTACTTC.